The 19 T cell receptor beta chains below were found in one sample sequenced in a study of blood T cell repertoires in COVID-19. Produced via immunoSEQ multiplex PCR; TCRdb's table is partial and in-frame only. The sample carries around 190,000 clones, 76% recorded once. Sequenced material: peripheral blood. The receptors originated from a woman aged 45 to 65 with active or convalescent COVID-19.

The chain recombines TRBV6-5 with TRBJ1-2; TRBD1 is a possible D gene (6 bases). The CDR3 runs 12 residues. With 8 bases removed from V and 4 bases from J, the gap between germline ends came to 11 bases. Per germline, CDR1 MNHEY and CDR2 SVGAGI. DNA of the CDR3: TGTGCCAGCGGGGGCGCGAGCTATGGCTACACCTTC. Protein product: CASGGASYGYTF.

V usage is TRBV23-1 and J usage is TRBJ1-5, with D unclear. TRBV23-1 falls under the ORF class, with uncertain function. Trimming shortened V by 3 bases and J by 0 bases, and 12 bases separated the two germline ends. The CDR3 extends over 16 amino acids. CDR3 in amino acids: CASSQEGPYSNQPQHF. The CDR3 DNA sequence: TGCGCCAGCAGTCAGGAGGGTCCGTATAGCAATCAGCCCCAGCATTTT.

The V gene is TRBV5-1, the J gene TRBJ2-3; 7 bases align to TRBD2. This CDR3 region has 14 residues. The germline gives CDR1 SGHRS, CDR2 YFSETQ. The J segment lost 6 bases and the V segment lost 1 base, leaving 5 bases of the junction unmatched. This CDR3 is CASSLTGGSDTQYF. The CDR3, as DNA: TGCGCCAGCAGCTTGACGGGGGGTTCCGATACGCAGTATTTT.

The CDR3 DNA follows: TGTGCCAGCTCACCACTACCTAGCGAAAAAAACAATGAGCAGTTCTTC. Protein: CASSPLPSEKNNEQFF. The V call is TRBV18, the J call TRBJ2-1; tentatively, D is TRBD2 (6 bases). CDR1 and CDR2 (germline): KGHSH, LQKENI. Deletions cut 1 base from V and 5 bases from J, with 15 bases between. The CDR3 runs to 16 residues.

This clone has only a few counts. CDR3 sequence: CASSFTGEAGELFF. CDR3 sequence (DNA): TGTGCCAGCAGCTTCACAGGGGAGGCCGGGGAGCTGTTTTTT. The gene calls are TRBV11-2 and TRBJ2-2; a weak D match, TRBD1 (7 bases). Germline V gene data show CDR1 as SGHAT and CDR2 as FQNNGV. This CDR3 contains 14 residues. V lost 3 bases and J 6 bases, leaving 11 bases between the germline ends.

The chain has TRBV7-2 and TRBJ1-2; 11 positions match TRBD1. The CDR3 runs to 13 residues. V gave up 5 bases and J gave up 7 bases; unmatched junction bases: 3. Germline V gives CDR1 SGHTA, CDR2 FQGNSA. The CDR3 DNA sequence: TGTGCCAGCAGCCGGACAGGGGGCGTTGGCTACACCTTC. Its translation: CASSRTGGVGYTF.

This clone was counted at least ten times. The V call is TRBV4-2, the J call TRBJ2-2, with 15 bases aligning to TRBD2. Germline CDR1 is LGHNA and CDR2 is YNFKEQ. V shed 4 bases, J shed 2 bases, and the junction held 8 bases outside the gene matches. The CDR3 spans 19 residues. In nucleotides, the CDR3 is TGTGCCAGCAGCCCTGGGACTAGCGGGGGGTACGTAAACACCGGGGAGCTGTTTTTT. Its translation: CASSPGTSGGYVNTGELFF.

The chain uses TRBV5-1 and TRBJ2-1; possible D gene TRBD2, 8 bases. From germline, CDR1 is SGHRS and CDR2 YFSETQ. Deletions cut 4 bases from V and 8 bases from J, with 19 bases between. There are 15 residues in the CDR3. The DNA of the CDR3 is TGCGCCAGCAGCCCCGGGACAGCGGGGGTTGATGAGCAGTTCTTC. Its translation: CASSPGTAGVDEQFF.

The rearrangement joins TRBV5-6 to TRBJ2-3, with 7 bases lining up with TRBD1. Germline assignment: CDR1 SGHDT and CDR2 YYEEEE. J gave up 5 bases and V 4 bases, and 13 bases lay outside the gene matches. The CDR3 has 16 amino acids. Here the CDR3 DNA reads TGTGCCAGCAGCGTCGCCTACAGGGGTTGGAGAGATACGCAGTATTTT. Residues: CASSVAYRGWRDTQYF.

The rearrangement uses TRBV5-1 and TRBJ2-1, with TRBD2 matching over 15 bases. V shed 4 bases, J shed 0 bases, and the junction held 14 bases outside the gene matches. This CDR3 comprises 21 residues. The germline V gene has CDR1 SGHRS and CDR2 YFSETQ. The CDR3 sequence: CASSGRGGGLAGGSSYNEQFF. In DNA form, the CDR3 reads TGCGCCAGCAGCGGCAGGGGAGGCGGACTAGCGGGAGGGAGCTCCTACAATGAGCAGTTCTTC.

This chain links TRBV30 with TRBJ1-5, with 11 bases fitting TRBD1. The J segment lost 3 bases and the V segment lost 2 bases, leaving 9 bases of the junction unmatched. CDR3 size: 17 residues. Germline V gene data show CDR1 as GTSNPN and CDR2 as SVGIG (reference sequence). CDR3 residues: CAWSKRRDRGFNQPQHF. CDR3 in DNA: TGTGCCTGGAGTAAGCGCCGGGACAGGGGGTTCAATCAGCCCCAGCATTTT.

J is TRBJ1-2 and V is TRBV11-3, with a weak D call TRBD1 (5 bases). The V gene lost 5 bases and the J gene lost 8 bases, with 24 bases spanning the gap. The CDR3 covers 16 residues. Germline assignment: CDR1 SGHNT and CDR2 YENEEA. The CDR3 bases are TGTGCCAGCAGCCTATTCTGGACACTTCGTTCGGGCGGCTACACCTTC. Translating gives CASSLFWTLRSGGYTF. Supplemented by reference TRBV11-3 and TRBJ1-2, the full variable domain reads EAGVVQSPRYKIIEKKQPVAFWCNPISGHNTLYWYLQNLGQGPELLIRYENEEAVDDSQLPKDRFSAERLKGVDSTLKIQPAELGDSAVYLCASSLFWTLRSGGYTFGSGTRLTVV.

In the case of this clone: Other nucleotide sequences in the sample specify the same CDR3. Here the CDR3 reads CATSRDGQGQDEQYF. DNA for the CDR3: TGTGCCACCAGCAGAGATGGGCAGGGGCAGGACGAGCAGTACTTC. V and J are TRBV15 and TRBJ2-7, with D perhaps matching TRBD1 (6 bases). The CDR3 runs to 15 residues. Trimming took 0 bases from V and 5 from J, leaving 14 bases between them. Germline loops: CDR1 LNHNV, CDR2 YYDKDF (reference sequence). Supplemented by reference TRBV15 and TRBJ2-7, the full variable domain reads DAMVIQNPRYQVTQFGKPVTLSCSQTLNHNVMYWYQQKSSQAPKLLFHYYDKDFNNEADTPDNFQSRRPNTSFCFLDIRSPGLGDTAMYLCATSRDGQGQDEQYFGPGTRLTVT.

This clone was detected once. V and J are TRBV18 and TRBJ1-5; weak D call: TRBD1 (6 bases). The V gene's germline CDR1 is KGHSH and CDR2 LQKENI. The V and J ends lost 4 bases and 0 bases respectively, with 13 bases between them. The CDR3 has 16 residues. The CDR3 bases are TGTGCCAGCTCACACGGACAGCTCTATAGCAATCAGCCCCAGCATTTT. Protein sequence: CASSHGQLYSNQPQHF.

The chain joins TRBV9 to TRBJ2-1; 8 bases are a match to TRBD2. CDR1 and CDR2 from the germline V gene are SGDLS and YYNGEE. V lost 1 base and J lost 7; bases outside the gene matches: 7. The CDR3 totals 15 residues. The CDR3 region has the DNA TGTGCCAGCAGCGTACCGGGGGGGCCAGGGAATGAGCAGTTCTTC. Protein sequence: CASSVPGGPGNEQFF.

The chain carries TRBV28 and TRBJ2-5; the match to TRBD2 covers 11 bases. V shed 1 base and J 5 bases; nucleotides not matched to a gene: 9. Per germline, CDR1 MDHEN and CDR2 SYDVKM. The CDR3 runs to 17 residues. CDR3 bases: TGTGCCAGCAGTTTATATGCTAGCGGGAGGCTTGGGGAGACCCAGTACTTC. This sequence encodes CASSLYASGRLGETQYF.

This chain uses TRBV28 with TRBJ1-1; maybe TRBD1 (5 bases). Germline CDR1 MDHEN, CDR2 SYDVKM. Trimming removed 2 bases at V and 5 bases at J, with 18 bases between. This CDR3 contains 16 residues. CDR3 sequence: CASSLNSGGFETEAFF. CDR3 DNA sequence: TGTGCCAGCAGTTTAAATTCGGGGGGTTTCGAAACTGAAGCTTTCTTT.

The chain employs TRBV19 and TRBJ1-2; TRBD1 is a possible D gene (6 bases). Germline V gene sequence: CDR1 LNHDA, CDR2 SQIVND (reference sequence). The CDR3 runs to 14 residues. V dropped 7 bases and J dropped 6 bases, with 18 bases sitting between them. This CDR3 is CASKRQAGDHGYTF. The CDR3 coding sequence is TGTGCCAGTAAAAGACAGGCGGGGGATCATGGCTACACCTTC.

The rearrangement joins TRBV11-3 to TRBJ2-3; tentatively, D is TRBD1 (6 bases). V was shortened by 5 bases and J by 2 bases, with 14 bases between the two germline ends. There are 15 residues in the CDR3. CDR1 and CDR2 (germline): SGHNT, YENEEA. The CDR3 reads CASSRGQSSTDTQYF. In nucleotides, the CDR3 is TGTGCCAGCAGCCGAGGACAGTCTTCCACAGATACGCAGTATTTT.